This T cell receptor (beta chain) was retrieved from a study of T cells after posttransplantation cyclophosphamide. Sequencing used immunoSEQ multiplex PCR; TCRdb keeps in-frame clones, though not all of them. This table holds around 3,400 clones, around 78% found once. The CDR3 is made up of 14 amino acids. Germline values: CDR1 MNHEY, CDR2 SMNVEV (reference sequence). J was trimmed by 4 bases and V by 6 bases; bases with no gene match: 6. Sample: memory CD8+ T cells sorted from blood. The source of this sequence is a woman aged 55 to 70 in good health, CMV-negative, and a related stem cell transplant donor. J is TRBJ1-2 and V is TRBV27, with 9 bases aligning to TRBD1. CDR3 sequence reads: CASSLTGGGYGYTF. CDR3 in DNA: TGTGCCAGCAGCTTGACAGGGGGGGGCTATGGCTACACCTTC.